This section outlines one T cell receptor beta chain sequence together with its context. After removal of 5 bases from V and 0 bases from J, the junction contained 9 bases not matched to a gene. CDR3 length: 17 residues. The germline gives CDR1 SGHTA, CDR2 FQGTGA. The data belong to a study of blood T cell repertoires in COVID-19. Background on the study: COVID-19 samples from acute and convalescent phases originated in the United States, Italy and Spain. From T cells, B-cell-depleted T cells, or PBMCs came the material, which was cDNA or gDNA.

Methods used by the authors: Reference gene primer amplification in the assay estimated nucleated cell counts. Assay: immunoSEQ multiplex PCR; the TCRdb copy retains only in-frame clones and omits some. From that table come the V and J calls and clone size; the DNA was used to work out D and trimming. In the table there are about 150,000 clones, 65% to 80% of which are singletons. This TCR derives from a man aged 50 to 59 with acute or convalescent COVID-19. The rearrangement links TRBV7-3 to TRBJ2-3; 9 nucleotides agree with TRBD2. Sequenced sample: peripheral blood. CDR3 coding DNA: TGTGCCAGCAGCCCCGAGTTAGCGGGGGTAAGCACAGATACGCAGTATTTT. It specifies CASSPELAGVSTDTQYF. The full variable domain, with the rest looked up from reference TRBV7-3 and TRBJ2-3, is GAGVSQTPSNKVTEKGKYVELRCDPISGHTALYWYRQSLGQGPEFLIYFQGTGAADDSGLPNDRFFAVRPEGSVSTLKIQRTERGDSAVYLCASSPELAGVSTDTQYFGPGTRLTVL.